This section outlines one T cell receptor (beta chain) sequence together with its context. Method: immunoSEQ multiplex PCR; TCRdb's copy keeps in-frame clones and lacks some. The sample has under 150,000 clones, approximately 86% seen once; the top ten hold approximately 2.6%. The data belong to a study of T cell responses to AZD1222 COVID-19 vaccine. The CDR3 consists of 14 residues. Trimming took 4 bases from V and 0 from J; bases not matched to a gene: 2. Germline-derived CDR1 and CDR2 are LGHNA and YSLEER. Specimen: peripheral blood, collected 28 days after the second AZD1222 dose. The chain combines TRBV4-3 with TRBJ1-1; 7 bases match TRBD1. The sequence was obtained from an adult who received the AZD1222 COVID-19 vaccine. The DNA of the CDR3 is TGCGCCAGCAGCCGAGGGACAGTGAACACTGAAGCTTTCTTT. Its protein product is CASSRGTVNTEAFF.